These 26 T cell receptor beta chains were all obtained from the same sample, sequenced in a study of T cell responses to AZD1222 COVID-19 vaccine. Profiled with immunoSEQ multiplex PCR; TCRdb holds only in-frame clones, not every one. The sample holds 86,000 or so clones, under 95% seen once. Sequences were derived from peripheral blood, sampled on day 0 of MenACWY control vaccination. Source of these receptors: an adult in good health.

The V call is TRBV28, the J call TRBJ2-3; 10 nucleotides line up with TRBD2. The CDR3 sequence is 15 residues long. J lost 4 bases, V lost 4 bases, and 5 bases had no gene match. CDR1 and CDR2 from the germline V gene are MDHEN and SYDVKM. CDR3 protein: CASSSIAGGPDTQYF. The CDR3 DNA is TGTGCCAGCAGTTCCATAGCGGGAGGTCCAGATACGCAGTATTTT.

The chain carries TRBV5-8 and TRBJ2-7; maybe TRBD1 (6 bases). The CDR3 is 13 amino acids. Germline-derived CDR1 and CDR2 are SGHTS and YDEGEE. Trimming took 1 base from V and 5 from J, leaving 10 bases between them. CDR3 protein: CASSLQGNHEQYF. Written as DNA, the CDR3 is TGTGCCAGCAGCTTGCAGGGGAACCACGAGCAGTACTTC.

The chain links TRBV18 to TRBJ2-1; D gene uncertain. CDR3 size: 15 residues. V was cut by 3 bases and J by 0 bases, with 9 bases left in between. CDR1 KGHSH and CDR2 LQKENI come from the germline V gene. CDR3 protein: CASSPPWSSYNEQFF. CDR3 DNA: TGTGCCAGCTCACCGCCTTGGAGCTCCTACAATGAGCAGTTCTTC.

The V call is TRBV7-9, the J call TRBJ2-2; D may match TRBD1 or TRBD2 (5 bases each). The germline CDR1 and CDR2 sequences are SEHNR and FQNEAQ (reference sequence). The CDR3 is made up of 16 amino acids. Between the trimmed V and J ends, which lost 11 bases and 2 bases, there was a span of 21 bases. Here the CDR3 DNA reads TGTGCCTTACCTTTCGGGTCGGGGACCAACACCGGGGAGCTGTTTTTT. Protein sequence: CALPFGSGTNTGELFF.

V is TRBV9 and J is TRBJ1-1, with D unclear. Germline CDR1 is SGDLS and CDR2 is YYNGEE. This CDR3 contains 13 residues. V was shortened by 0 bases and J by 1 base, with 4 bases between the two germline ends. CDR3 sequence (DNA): TGTGCCAGCAGCGTAGCCCAGAACACTGAAGCTTTCTTT. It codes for CASSVAQNTEAFF.

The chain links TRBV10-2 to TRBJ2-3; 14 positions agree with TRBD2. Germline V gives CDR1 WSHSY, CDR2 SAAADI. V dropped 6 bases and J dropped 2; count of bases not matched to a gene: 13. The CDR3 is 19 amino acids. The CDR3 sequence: CASSLGLAGEFFATDTQYF. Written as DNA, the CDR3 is TGCGCCAGCAGCCTGGGACTAGCGGGAGAGTTTTTTGCCACAGATACGCAGTATTTT.

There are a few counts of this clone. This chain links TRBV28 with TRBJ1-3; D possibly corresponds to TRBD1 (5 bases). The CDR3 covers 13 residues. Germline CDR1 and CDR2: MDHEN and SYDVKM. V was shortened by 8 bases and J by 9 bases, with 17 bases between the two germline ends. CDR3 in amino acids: CASGGGDLSTIYF. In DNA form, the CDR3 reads TGTGCCAGCGGGGGGGGAGACCTGAGCACCATATATTTT.

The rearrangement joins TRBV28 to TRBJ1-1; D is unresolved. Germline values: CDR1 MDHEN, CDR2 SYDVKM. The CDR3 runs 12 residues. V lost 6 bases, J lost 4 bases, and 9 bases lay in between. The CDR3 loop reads CASSKGSTEAFF. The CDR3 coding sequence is TGTGCCAGCAGCAAGGGTAGCACTGAAGCTTTCTTT. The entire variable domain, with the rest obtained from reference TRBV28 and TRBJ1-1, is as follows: DVKVTQSSRYLVKRTGEKVFLECVQDMDHENMFWYRQDPGLGLRLIYFSYDVKMKEKGDIPEGYSVSREKKERFSLILESASTNQTSMYLCASSKGSTEAFFGQGTRLTVV.

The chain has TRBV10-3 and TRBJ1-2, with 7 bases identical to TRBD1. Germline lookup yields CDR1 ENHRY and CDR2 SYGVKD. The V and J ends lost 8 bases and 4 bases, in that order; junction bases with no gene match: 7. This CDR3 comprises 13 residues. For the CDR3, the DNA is TGTGCCATCCGTAGGGGGCGCGGCTATGGCTACACCTTC. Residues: CAIRRGRGYGYTF.

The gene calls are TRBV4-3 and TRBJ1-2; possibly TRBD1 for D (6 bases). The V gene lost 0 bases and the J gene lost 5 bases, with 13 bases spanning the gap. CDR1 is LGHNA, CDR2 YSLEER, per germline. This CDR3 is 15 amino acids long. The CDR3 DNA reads TGCGCCAGCAGCCAAGAGGGCAGGGGTCTTTATGGCTACACCTTC. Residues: CASSQEGRGLYGYTF.

In nucleotides, the CDR3 is TGTGCCAGCTCACCAACTTCGGGGACAGGGGTATACGAGCAGTACTTC. It specifies CASSPTSGTGVYEQYF. The chain combines TRBV18 with TRBJ2-7, with 10 nucleotides matching TRBD1. The CDR3 covers 16 residues. J was trimmed by 4 bases and V by 2 bases; bases with no gene match: 8. Germline V lookup: CDR1 KGHSH, CDR2 LQKENI.

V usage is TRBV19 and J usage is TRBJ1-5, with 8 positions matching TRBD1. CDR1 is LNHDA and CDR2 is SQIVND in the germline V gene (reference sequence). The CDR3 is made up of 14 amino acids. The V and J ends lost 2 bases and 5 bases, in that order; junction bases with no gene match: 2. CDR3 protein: CASSIQGAYQPQHF. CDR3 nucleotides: TGTGCCAGTAGTATACAGGGGGCCTATCAGCCCCAGCATTTT.

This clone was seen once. The CDR3 is CASSEGFSYNEQFF. CDR3 DNA: TGTGCCAGCAGTGAGGGATTCTCCTACAATGAGCAGTTCTTC. J is TRBJ2-1 and V is TRBV6-6; TRBD2 is a possible D gene (5 bases). The germline V gene has CDR1 MNHNY and CDR2 SVGAGI (reference sequence). There are 14 residues in the CDR3. V lost 5 bases to trimming and J lost 0 bases, with 8 bases between them.

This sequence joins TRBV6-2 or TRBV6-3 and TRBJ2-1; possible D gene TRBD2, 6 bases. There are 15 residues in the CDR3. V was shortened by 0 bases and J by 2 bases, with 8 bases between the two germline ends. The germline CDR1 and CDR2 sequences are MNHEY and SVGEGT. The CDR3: CASSYSGGTYNEQFF. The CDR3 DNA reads TGTGCCAGCAGTTACTCGGGCGGGACCTACAATGAGCAGTTCTTC.

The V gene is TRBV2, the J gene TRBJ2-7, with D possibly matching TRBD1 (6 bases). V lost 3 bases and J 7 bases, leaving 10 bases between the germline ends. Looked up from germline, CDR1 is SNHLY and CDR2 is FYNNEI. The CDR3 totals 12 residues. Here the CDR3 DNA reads TGTGCCAGCAGTGACTCAGGGGTAGAGCAGTACTTC. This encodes CASSDSGVEQYF.

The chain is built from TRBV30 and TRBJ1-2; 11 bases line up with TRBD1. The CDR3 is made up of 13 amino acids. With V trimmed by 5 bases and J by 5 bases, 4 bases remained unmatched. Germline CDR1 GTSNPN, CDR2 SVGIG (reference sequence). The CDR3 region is CAWDRDRGYGYTF. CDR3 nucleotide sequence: TGTGCCTGGGACCGGGACAGGGGGTATGGCTACACCTTC.

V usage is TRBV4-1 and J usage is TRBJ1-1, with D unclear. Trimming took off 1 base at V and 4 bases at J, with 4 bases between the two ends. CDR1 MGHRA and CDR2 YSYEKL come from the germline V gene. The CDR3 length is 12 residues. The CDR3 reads CASSQAGTEAFF. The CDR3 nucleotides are TGCGCCAGCAGCCAAGCAGGCACTGAAGCTTTCTTT.

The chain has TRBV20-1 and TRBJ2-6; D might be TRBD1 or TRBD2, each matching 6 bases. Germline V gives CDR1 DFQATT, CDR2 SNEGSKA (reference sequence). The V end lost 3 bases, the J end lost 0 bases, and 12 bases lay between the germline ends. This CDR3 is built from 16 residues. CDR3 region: CSASAGQSSGANVLTF. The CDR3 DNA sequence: TGCAGTGCTAGTGCGGGACAAAGCTCTGGGGCCAACGTCCTGACTTTC.

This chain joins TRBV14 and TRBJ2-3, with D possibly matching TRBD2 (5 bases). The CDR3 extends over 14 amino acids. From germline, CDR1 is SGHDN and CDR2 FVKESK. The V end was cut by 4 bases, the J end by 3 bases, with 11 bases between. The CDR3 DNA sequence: TGTGCCAGCAGCCCCTTCGCGGGTACAGATACGCAGTATTTT. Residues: CASSPFAGTDTQYF.

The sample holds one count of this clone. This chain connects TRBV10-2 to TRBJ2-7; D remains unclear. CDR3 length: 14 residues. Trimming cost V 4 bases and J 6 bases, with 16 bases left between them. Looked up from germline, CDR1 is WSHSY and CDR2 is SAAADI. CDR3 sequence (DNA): TGCGCCAGCAGTGGGGCAGATTGGAGTCCCGAGCAGTACTTC. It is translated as CASSGADWSPEQYF.

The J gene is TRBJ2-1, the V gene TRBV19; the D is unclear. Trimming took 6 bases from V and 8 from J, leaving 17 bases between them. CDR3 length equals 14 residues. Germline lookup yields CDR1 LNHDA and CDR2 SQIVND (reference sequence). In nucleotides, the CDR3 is TGTGCCAGTAGCCCTATGGCCGGGTTCGATGAGCAGTTCTTC. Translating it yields CASSPMAGFDEQFF.

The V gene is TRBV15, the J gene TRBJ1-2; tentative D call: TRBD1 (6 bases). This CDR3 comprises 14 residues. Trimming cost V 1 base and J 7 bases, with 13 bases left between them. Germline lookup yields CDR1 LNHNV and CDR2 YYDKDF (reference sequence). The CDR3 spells CATSRAGGAVGYTF. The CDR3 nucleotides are TGTGCCACCAGCAGAGCTGGGGGGGCAGTTGGCTACACCTTC.

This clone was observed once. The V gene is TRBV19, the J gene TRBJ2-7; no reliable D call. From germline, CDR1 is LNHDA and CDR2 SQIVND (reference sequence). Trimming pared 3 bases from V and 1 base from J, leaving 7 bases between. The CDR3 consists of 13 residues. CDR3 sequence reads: CASSISGSYEQYF. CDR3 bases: TGTGCCAGTAGTATTTCAGGTTCCTACGAGCAGTACTTC.

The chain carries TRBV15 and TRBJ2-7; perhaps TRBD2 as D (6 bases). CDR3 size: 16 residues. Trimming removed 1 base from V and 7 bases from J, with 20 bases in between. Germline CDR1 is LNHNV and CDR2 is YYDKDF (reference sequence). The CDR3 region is CATSRGSQADRGEQYF. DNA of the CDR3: TGTGCCACCAGCAGAGGGTCTCAGGCCGACCGGGGGGAGCAGTACTTC.

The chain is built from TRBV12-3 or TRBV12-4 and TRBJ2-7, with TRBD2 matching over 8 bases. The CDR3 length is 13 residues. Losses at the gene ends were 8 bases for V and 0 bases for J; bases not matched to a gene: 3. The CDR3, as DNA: TGTGCCAGCTCGAGCGGGAGCTCCTACGAGCAGTACTTC. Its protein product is CASSSGSSYEQYF.

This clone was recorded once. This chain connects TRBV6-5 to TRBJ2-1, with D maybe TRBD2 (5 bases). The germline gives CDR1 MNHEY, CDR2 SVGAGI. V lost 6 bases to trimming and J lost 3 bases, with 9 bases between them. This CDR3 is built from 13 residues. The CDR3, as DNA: TGTGCCAGCAGAGTAGGAGGCTACAATGAGCAGTTCTTC. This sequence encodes CASRVGGYNEQFF.